Listed below are T cell receptor beta chains from one sample, sequenced in a study of T cells in severe cutaneous drug reactions. TCRdb reprocessed the multiplex PCR reads and reports one entry per CDR3 protein, with no DNA. The table lists tens of thousands of distinct CDR3 sequences. Sequencing used PBMCs. The receptors were sampled from a human donor with toxic epidermal necrolysis, a severe cutaneous drug reaction. Each CDR3 is given with its conserved first and last residue. Not every row has a clone size; where given, it reads once, few, many or a size class.

J: TRBJ2-3; size: NA; V: TRBV7-3; CDR3: CASSLAASTQYF
J: TRBJ2-1; size: medium-sized; V: TRBV6-6; CDR3: CASSYSSPTRFF
J: TRBJ2-7; size: NA; V: TRBV28; CDR3: CASAAGASYEQYF
J: TRBJ2-7; size: NA; V: TRBV15; CDR3: CATSRRLAGGPSYEQYF
J: TRBJ2-4; size: NA; V: TRBV20-1; CDR3: CSASGPARQPGKNIQYF
J: TRBJ2-1; size: NA; V: TRBV10-1; CDR3: CATRADSYNEQFF
J: TRBJ1-2; size: NA; V: TRBV9; CDR3: CASTRTGGDYGYTF
J: TRBJ2-5; size: NA; V: TRBV3-1; CDR3: CASSESGRAKTQYF
J: TRBJ1-2; size: NA; V: TRBV19; CDR3: CASSITGGGYTF
J: TRBJ1-4; size: NA; V: TRBV19; CDR3: CASTFPGTTREKLFF
J: TRBJ1-2; size: NA; V: TRBV5-1; CDR3: CASSLEGGRGYTF
J: TRBJ1-5; size: NA; V: TRBV28; CDR3: CASTYRGQANQPQHF
J: TRBJ2-1; size: NA; V: TRBV4-2; CDR3: CASSQGTPSYNEQFF
J: TRBJ2-7; size: NA; V: TRBV14; CDR3: CASSQDLVGYEQYF
J: TRBJ1-1; size: NA; V: TRBV7-3; CDR3: CASSLTVGSMNTEAFF
J: TRBJ2-7; size: medium-sized; V: TRBV2; CDR3: CASSEPGLTIKQYF
J: TRBJ1-2; size: NA; V: TRBV27; CDR3: CASTRTANNYGYTF
J: TRBJ2-5; size: NA; V: TRBV7-9; CDR3: CASSPPVGHHQETQYF
J: TRBJ2-1; size: NA; V: TRBV27; CDR3: CASSWVGENNEQFF
J: TRBJ2-3; size: NA; V: TRBV28; CDR3: CASSFLRGAFSTDTQYF
J: TRBJ2-3; size: NA; V: TRBV10-1; CDR3: CASSGGTSWDTDTQYF
J: TRBJ2-7; size: NA; V: TRBV12-3/TRBV12-4; CDR3: CASTRGGYEQYF
J: TRBJ2-1; size: NA; V: TRBV18; CDR3: CASSAFGEGGSYNEQFF
J: TRBJ2-7; size: NA; V: TRBV20-1; CDR3: CSAREQGYIREQYF
J: TRBJ2-7; size: medium-sized; V: TRBV30; CDR3: CAWSVLDYEQYF
J: TRBJ1-1; size: NA; V: TRBV19; CDR3: CASVPGPGTEAFF
J: TRBJ1-1; size: NA; V: TRBV6-1; CDR3: CASSAGGGNTEAFF
J: TRBJ2-1; size: NA; V: TRBV29-1; CDR3: CSVDQGAPYNEQFF
J: TRBJ2-3; size: NA; V: TRBV20-1; CDR3: CSANRYGATAATDTQYF
J: TRBJ2-2; size: medium-sized; V: TRBV6-5; CDR3: CASTNQGTGELFF
J: TRBJ1-1; size: NA; V: TRBV2; CDR3: CASSEVGDLDSSGNTEAFF
J: TRBJ2-7; size: NA; V: TRBV28; CDR3: CASIPNGRGRVEQYF
J: TRBJ2-7; size: NA; V: TRBV4-1; CDR3: CASSQAPAGGAYEQYF
J: TRBJ1-1; size: NA; V: TRBV5-1; CDR3: CASSLADVGQMNTEAFF
J: TRBJ2-5; size: NA; V: TRBV20-1; CDR3: CSARDRGGSWEETQYF
J: TRBJ1-1; size: NA; V: TRBV7-6; CDR3: CASRRTTEGDTEAFF
J: TRBJ1-5; size: NA; V: TRBV20-1; CDR3: CSARNPGISDQPQHF
J: TRBJ2-1; size: NA; V: TRBV6-5; CDR3: CASGRGYNEQFF
J: TRBJ2-3; size: NA; V: TRBV4-3; CDR3: CASSQVSGTDTQYF
J: TRBJ2-7; size: NA; V: TRBV2; CDR3: CASRTSGSLNEQYF
J: TRBJ1-1; size: NA; V: TRBV19; CDR3: CASSITTGTGHPEAFF
J: TRBJ2-3; size: NA; V: TRBV20-1; CDR3: CSARVMHHTSTDTQYF
J: TRBJ2-1; size: NA; V: TRBV19; CDR3: CASSIYGSADEQFF
J: TRBJ2-7; size: NA; V: TRBV14; CDR3: CASSASYLANTYEQYF
J: TRBJ2-7; size: NA; V: TRBV28; CDR3: CASSLRLRATYEQYF
J: TRBJ1-1; size: NA; V: TRBV5-1; CDR3: CASSLLGAGTEAFF
J: TRBJ2-1; size: NA; V: TRBV7-2; CDR3: CASRITTGGYNEQFF
J: TRBJ2-5; size: NA; V: TRBV4-1; CDR3: CASSQPSGGLKTQYF
J: TRBJ2-5; size: NA; V: TRBV7-2; CDR3: CASSLAGTSKETQYF
J: TRBJ2-5; size: medium-sized; V: TRBV2; CDR3: CASRTEAGAQETQYF